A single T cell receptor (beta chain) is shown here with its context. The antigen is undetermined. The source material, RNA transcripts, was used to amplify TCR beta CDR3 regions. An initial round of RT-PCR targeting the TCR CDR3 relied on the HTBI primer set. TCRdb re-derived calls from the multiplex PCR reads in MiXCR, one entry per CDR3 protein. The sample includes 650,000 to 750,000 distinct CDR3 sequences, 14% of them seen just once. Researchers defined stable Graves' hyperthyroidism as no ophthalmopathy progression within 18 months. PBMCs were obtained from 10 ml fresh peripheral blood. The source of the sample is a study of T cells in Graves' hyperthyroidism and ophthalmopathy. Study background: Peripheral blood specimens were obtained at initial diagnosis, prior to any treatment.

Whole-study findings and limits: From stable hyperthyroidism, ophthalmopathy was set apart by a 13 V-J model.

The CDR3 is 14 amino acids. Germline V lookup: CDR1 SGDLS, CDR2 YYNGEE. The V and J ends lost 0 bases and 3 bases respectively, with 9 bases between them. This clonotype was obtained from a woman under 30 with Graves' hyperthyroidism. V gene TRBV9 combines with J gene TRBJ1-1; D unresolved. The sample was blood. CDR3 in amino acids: CASSVDSDHTEAFF. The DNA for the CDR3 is TGTGCCAGCAGCGTAGATTCAGACCACACTGAAGCTTTCTTT.